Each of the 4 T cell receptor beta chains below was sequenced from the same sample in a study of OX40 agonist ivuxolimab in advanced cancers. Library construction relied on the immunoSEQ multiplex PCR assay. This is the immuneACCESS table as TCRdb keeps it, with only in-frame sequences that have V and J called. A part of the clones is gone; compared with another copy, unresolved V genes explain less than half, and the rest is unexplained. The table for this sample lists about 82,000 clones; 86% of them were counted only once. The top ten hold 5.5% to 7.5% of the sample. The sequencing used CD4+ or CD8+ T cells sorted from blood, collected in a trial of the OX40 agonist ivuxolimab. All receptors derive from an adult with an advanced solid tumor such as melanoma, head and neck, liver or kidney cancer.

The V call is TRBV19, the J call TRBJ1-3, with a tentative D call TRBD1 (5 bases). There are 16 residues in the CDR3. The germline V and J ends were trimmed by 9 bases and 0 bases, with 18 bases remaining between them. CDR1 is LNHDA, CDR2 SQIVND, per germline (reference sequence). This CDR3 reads CASTLAGTYSGNTIYF. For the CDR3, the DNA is TGTGCCAGCACTCTGGCGGGGACCTACTCTGGAAACACCATATATTTT. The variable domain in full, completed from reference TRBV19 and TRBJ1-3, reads DGGITQSPKYLFRKEGQNVTLSCEQNLNHDAMYWYRQDPGQGLRLIYYSQIVNDFQKGDIAEGYSVSREKKESFPLTVTSAQKNPTAFYLCASTLAGTYSGNTIYFGEGSWLTVV.

DNA of the CDR3: TGCGCCAGCAGCCAAGATCCCCACGGGGGCGGAGGAGAGACCCAGTACTTC. Its translation is CASSQDPHGGGGETQYF. The rearrangement links TRBV4-3 to TRBJ2-5, with D perhaps given as TRBD1 or TRBD2 (6 bases each). The germline V and J ends were trimmed by 0 bases and 4 bases, with 18 bases remaining between them. Per germline, CDR1 LGHNA and CDR2 YSLEER. The CDR3 sequence is 17 residues long.

CDR3 bases: TGTGCCACCAGCAGGGACAAGGTCGATAATTCACCCCTCCACTTT. This translates into CATSRDKVDNSPLHF. The chain recombines TRBV15 with TRBJ1-6, with D maybe TRBD1 (5 bases). Germline V lookup: CDR1 LNHNV, CDR2 YYDKDF (reference sequence). Between the trimmed V and J ends, which lost 3 bases and 5 bases, there was a span of 11 bases. The CDR3 contains 15 residues.

The CDR3 nucleotides are TGTGCCAGCAGCTCCGGGGGGAGCTCCTACAATGAGCAGTTCTTC. It encodes CASSSGGSSYNEQFF. V usage is TRBV7-2 and J usage is TRBJ2-1; 7 bases align to TRBD2. Trimming took 4 bases from V and 0 from J; bases not matched to a gene: 3. The CDR3 length is 15 residues. CDR1 SGHTA and CDR2 FQGNSA come from the germline V gene.